This entry is about one TCR beta chain. No antigen is known for it. The CDR3 loop spans 17 amino acids. Germline V gene lookup returns CDR1 MGHRA and CDR2 YSYEKL. Unmatched junction bases numbered 8, after V lost 1 base and J lost 3 bases. Clones were read by immunoSEQ multiplex PCR, and TCRdb kept only the in-frame ones, dropping some. The data hold around 15,000 clones, with about 85% observed a single time. The data stem from a study of OX40 agonist ivuxolimab in advanced cancers. Whole-study results and caveats: Among some nonresponders, normalized T-cell clonal expansion was also low.

The chain joins TRBV4-1 to TRBJ2-2; 7 bases agree with TRBD2. This specimen was CD4+ or CD8+ T cells sorted from blood, taken in a trial of the OX40 agonist ivuxolimab. The receptor was isolated from an adult with an advanced solid tumor such as melanoma, head and neck, liver or kidney cancer. CDR3 protein: CASSQAAGELYTGELFF. The CDR3 nucleotides read TGCGCCAGCAGCCAAGCGGCGGGGGAGCTGTACACCGGGGAGCTGTTTTTT.